These 18 T cell receptor beta chains originate from one sample sequenced in a study of response to subunit inactivated influenza vaccine. TCRdb fed the RT-PCR reads into MiXCR, producing one record per CDR3 protein. The data hold 650,000 to 800,000 distinct CDR3 sequences, with 14% observed a single time. The specimen comprised PBMCs from blood, sampled approximately 15 days before vaccination. All receptors come from a man in his fifties who received an inactivated influenza vaccine.

The sample holds one count of this clonotype. The chain recombines TRBV4-3 with TRBJ2-3; possible D gene TRBD1, 6 bases. This CDR3 has 16 amino acids. The V and J ends lost 5 bases and 5 bases respectively, with 20 bases between them. CDR1 is LGHNA and CDR2 is YSLEER in the germline V gene. For the CDR3, the DNA is TGCGCCAGCAGCTCCTCCTTTTGGGGGCAGGTAGATACGCAGTATTTT. Its translation: CASSSSFWGQVDTQYF.

The sample holds a few counts of this clonotype. V usage is TRBV12-5 and J usage is TRBJ2-1; tentative D call: TRBD2 (6 bases). This CDR3 is built from 13 residues. The ends were cut back, 1 base at V and 9 bases at J, with 10 bases in the middle. CDR1 is LGHNT and CDR2 is FRNRAP in the germline V gene. This chain's CDR3 is CASGLAGGFEQFF. CDR3 nucleotides: TGTGCTAGTGGTTTGGCCGGAGGGTTTGAGCAGTTCTTC.

The rearrangement joins TRBV5-1 to TRBJ2-7, with D possibly TRBD1 on 6 matching bases. From germline, CDR1 is SGHRS and CDR2 YFSETQ. Trimming pared 3 bases from V and 1 base from J, leaving 14 bases between. The CDR3 is made up of 15 amino acids. The chain's CDR3 is CASSSGHGGSYEQYF. The CDR3 DNA reads TGCGCCAGCAGCTCGGGACACGGTGGGTCCTACGAGCAGTACTTC.

To note about this clonotype: One end of the junction does not line up with germline, which may come from a read error. The chain is built from TRBV6-1 and TRBJ2-2; a possible D gene is TRBD2 (6 bases). The CDR3 is 14 residues long. Germline-derived CDR1 and CDR2 are MNHNS and SASEGT. CDR3 DNA sequence: TGTGCCAGCAGCGGGACTCCGAACGCCGGGGAGCTGTTTTTT. Protein sequence: CASSGTPNAGELFF.

This clonotype appeared a few times. The chain uses TRBV12-3 or TRBV12-4 and TRBJ1-4; possibly TRBD1 for D (6 bases). There are 13 residues in the CDR3. V was pared by 8 bases and J by 5 bases, with 12 bases between. The DNA for the CDR3 is TGTGCCAGCTTATCAGGGGCGAATGAAAAACTGTTTTTT. This codes for CASLSGANEKLFF.

This clonotype was picked up a small number of times. The V call is TRBV28, the J call TRBJ2-5; TRBD2 agrees at 12 bases. The CDR3 consists of 16 residues. Losses at the gene ends were 4 bases for V and 5 bases for J; bases not matched to a gene: 8. The germline V gene has CDR1 MDHEN and CDR2 SYDVKM. The CDR3 region is CASSSPASGGAETQYF. CDR3 bases: TGTGCCAGCAGTTCTCCGGCTAGCGGGGGGGCGGAGACCCAGTACTTC.

The chain recombines TRBV4-3 with TRBJ1-1; D unclear. In germline, CDR1 is LGHNA, CDR2 YSLEER. The CDR3 has 15 residues. V shed 0 bases and J shed 1 base, with 9 bases lying between them. CDR3 DNA: TGCGCCAGCAGCCAAGACAAAAAATCGAACACTGAAGCTTTCTTT. Amino acids: CASSQDKKSNTEAFF.

The V gene is TRBV5-1, the J gene TRBJ1-4; D ambiguous. Trimming cost V 1 base and J 5 bases, with 12 bases left between them. The CDR3 covers 15 residues. CDR1 and CDR2 (germline): SGHRS, YFSETQ. CDR3 bases: TGCGCCAGCAGCTTGTTACCCCAGGAAAATGAAAAACTGTTTTTT. Its protein is CASSLLPQENEKLFF.

The chain employs TRBV18 and TRBJ2-1; 7 nucleotides line up with TRBD2. The junction had 11 bases not matched to a gene; V was cut back by 1 base and J by 11 bases. The CDR3 runs to 15 residues. CDR1 and CDR2 from the germline V gene are KGHSH and LQKENI. The CDR3 nucleotides are TGTGCCAGCTCACCACTTACGGGAGGTTCTGAAAAGCAGTTCTTC. Protein product: CASSPLTGGSEKQFF.

The chain joins TRBV20-1 to TRBJ2-1; TRBD2 is a possible D gene (6 bases). V lost 0 bases and J lost 8, with 20 bases in between. The CDR3 runs to 16 residues. CDR1 is DFQATT and CDR2 is SNEGSKA in the germline V gene (reference sequence). The CDR3 here is CSARDQLRDFLDEQFF. The CDR3 DNA reads as TGCAGTGCTAGAGATCAGCTCCGGGACTTTCTTGATGAGCAGTTCTTC.

This clonotype was counted a few times. The chain uses TRBV6-5 and TRBJ1-1; 8 bases match TRBD1. After removal of 2 bases from V and 4 bases from J, the junction contained 6 bases not matched to a gene. Germline CDR1 and CDR2: MNHEY and SVGAGI. This CDR3 spans 15 amino acids. In DNA, the CDR3 is TGTGCCAGCAGTTACACTGGGACAGGAACCACTGAAGCTTTCTTT. This codes for CASSYTGTGTTEAFF.

J is TRBJ2-5 and V is TRBV7-2; a weak D match, TRBD1 (6 bases). CDR1 is SGHTA and CDR2 is FQGNSA in the germline V gene. The CDR3 length is 14 residues. V gave up 5 bases and J gave up 4 bases, with 14 bases separating them. The DNA of the CDR3 is TGTGCCAGCAGCCCAGGGGTCTCGGGAGAGACCCAGTACTTC. This codes for CASSPGVSGETQYF.

This clonotype has more than one count but fewer than ten. This chain joins TRBV4-2 and TRBJ2-1; 11 bases are a match to TRBD2. CDR3 size: 18 residues. Trimming cost V 0 bases and J 8 bases; bases outside gene matches: 12. CDR1 and CDR2 from the germline V gene are LGHNA and YNFKEQ. CDR3 region: CASSQDFLLGLAGDEQFF. Here the CDR3 DNA reads TGTGCCAGCAGCCAAGATTTTCTCCTAGGACTAGCGGGTGATGAGCAGTTCTTC.

The genes are TRBV7-9 and TRBJ1-6; D ambiguous. CDR1 and CDR2 from the germline V gene are SEHNR and FQNEAQ (reference sequence). The CDR3 is made up of 12 amino acids. Between the trimmed V and J ends, which lost 5 bases and 11 bases, there was a span of 10 bases. The CDR3 protein is CASSLENPPLHF. The CDR3 DNA is TGTGCCAGCAGCCTGGAAAATCCACCCCTCCACTTT.

This rearrangement joins TRBV6-4 to TRBJ2-5; D uncertain. CDR1 MRHNA and CDR2 SNTAGT come from the germline V gene. This CDR3 has 12 amino acids. Trimming left V 9 bases short and J 5 bases short, with 13 bases between. In DNA form, the CDR3 reads TGTGCCAGTGTTGGAGCCTGGGAGACCCAGTACTTC. Protein product: CASVGAWETQYF.

This clonotype was counted between two and nine times. The chain is built from TRBV9 and TRBJ2-3; the match to TRBD2 covers 9 bases. Germline V CDR1 and CDR2: SGDLS, YYNGEE. Trimming cost V 4 bases and J 0 bases; bases outside gene matches: 6. This CDR3 contains 16 residues. The chain's CDR3 is CASSRSSGASTDTQYF. The CDR3 DNA follows: TGTGCCAGCAGCAGATCTAGCGGGGCAAGCACAGATACGCAGTATTTT.

This chain joins TRBV19 and TRBJ2-1; unclear D gene. Germline V lookup: CDR1 LNHDA, CDR2 SQIVND (reference sequence). V lost 0 bases and J lost 3, with 6 bases in between. The CDR3 covers 14 residues. CDR3 in amino acids: CASSIDGRYNEQFF. In DNA, the CDR3 is TGTGCCAGTAGTATAGACGGCCGCTACAATGAGCAGTTCTTC.

The V call is TRBV5-1, the J call TRBJ2-1, with D perhaps given as TRBD1 or TRBD2 (6 bases each). There are 15 residues in the CDR3. Deletions cut 0 bases from V and 6 bases from J, with 13 bases between. Germline-derived CDR1 and CDR2 are SGHRS and YFSETQ. In DNA, the CDR3 is TGCGCCAGCAGCTTGGCCCAACAGGGAGGCAATGAGCAGTTCTTC. Translation: CASSLAQQGGNEQFF.